Sequencing of this T cell receptor (beta chain) was carried out in a study of blood T cell repertoires in COVID-19. Turning to the study itself: Italy, Spain and the United States were the sources of the convalescent and acute COVID-19 samples. PBMCs, B-cell-depleted T cells, or T cells provided the cDNA or gDNA that made up the material.

With 6 bases clipped from V and 5 bases from J, the junction kept 6 bases outside the gene matches. This CDR3 region has 14 residues. Germline V CDR1 and CDR2: SNHLY, FYNNEI. Per the original methods: Using reference gene primer amplification, nucleated cell counts were estimated. The assay was immunoSEQ multiplex PCR, and TCRdb's table has in-frame clones only and misses some. For V, J and clone size, that table is used; D and trimming come from the DNA. The sample lists approximately 250,000 clones; around 84% were seen once. The chain is built from TRBV2 and TRBJ2-5, with 10 bases lining up with TRBD2. This sequence originates from a man aged 40-55 years with acute or convalescent COVID-19. The source material was peripheral blood. The CDR3 protein is CASRERGGTETQYF. The CDR3, as DNA: TGTGCCAGCAGGGAGCGGGGGGGCACTGAGACCCAGTACTTC.